A selection of T cell receptor beta chains follows, all from one sample in a study of blood T cells in healthy people across ages. TCRdb ran MiXCR on the 5' RACE reads and lists one entry per CDR3 protein. The table lists over a million distinct CDR3 sequences, less than 45% of them singletons. Sequences were obtained from blood. These receptors all come from a woman aged 18 to 35 in good health. Both conserved end residues are part of each CDR3. D genes are given only for firm matches. Not every row has a clone size; where given, it reads once, few, many or a size class.

TRBV20-1	TRBJ1-5	TRBD1	many	CSAREHTGGNQPQHF	TGCAGTGCTAGAGAACACACAGGGGGCAATCAGCCCCAGCATTTT
TRBV28	TRBJ1-2	NA	NA	CATRGTVPSYGYTF	TGTGCCACTCGGGGGACCGTCCCCTCCTATGGCTACACCTTC
TRBV5-4	TRBJ2-7	TRBD2	few	CASSFGGLAGENEQYF	TGTGCCAGCAGCTTCGGTGGACTAGCGGGAGAGAATGAGCAGTACTTC
TRBV12-3/TRBV12-4	TRBJ2-1	NA	few	CASSLPLWGALFF	TGTGCCAGCAGTTTACCTCTTTGGGGGGCCCTGTTCTTC
TRBV4-2	TRBJ2-7	NA	few	CASSQGSQGSEQYF	TGTGCCAGCAGCCAAGGAAGCCAGGGATCCGAGCAGTACTTC
TRBV4-1	TRBJ2-1	NA	few	CASSKPSNEQFF	TGCGCCAGCAGCAAGCCATCCAATGAGCAGTTCTTC
TRBV18	TRBJ2-7	NA	NA	CASSLNGDSHYEQYF	TGTGCCAGCTCACTCAATGGAGACAGCCACTACGAGCAGTACTTC
TRBV9	TRBJ2-5	TRBD1	NA	CASSVEGQQETQYF	TGTGCCAGCAGCGTAGAGGGACAGCAAGAGACCCAGTACTTC
TRBV27	TRBJ2-7	NA	NA	CASSPTTDSSYEQYF	TGTGCCAGCAGTCCGACGACTGATAGCTCCTACGAGCAGTACTTC
TRBV12-3/TRBV12-4	TRBJ2-7	NA	NA	CASSLRGAVYEQYF	TGTGCCAGCAGTTTAAGAGGGGCAGTCTACGAGCAGTACTTC
TRBV29-1	TRBJ2-3	NA	NA	CSVGLVGSTDTQYF	TGCAGCGTTGGCTTGGTGGGGAGCACAGATACGCAGTATTTT
TRBV25-1	TRBJ1-1	NA	NA	CASTRDTEAFF	TGTGCCAGCACCAGAGACACTGAAGCTTTCTTT
TRBV5-1	TRBJ2-5	TRBD1	once	CASSLLTQGIQTQYF	TGCGCCAGCAGCCTTCTAACACAGGGGATTCAGACCCAGTACTTC
TRBV20-1	TRBJ1-1	TRBD1	NA	CSARGQGYTEAFF	TGCAGTGCTAGGGGACAGGGTTACACTGAAGCTTTCTTT
TRBV28	TRBJ2-3	NA	NA	CASSFLQGSIPTDTQYF	TGTGCCAGCAGTTTTCTTCAGGGAAGTATACCTACAGATACGCAGTATTTT
TRBV5-1	TRBJ2-1	NA	NA	CASSLLGLLDEQFF	TGCGCCAGCAGCTTGTTAGGCCTTTTAGATGAGCAGTTCTTC
TRBV5-1	TRBJ2-2	TRBD2	once	CASSRTSGHNTGELFF	TGCGCCAGCAGCCGAACTAGCGGACATAACACCGGGGAGCTGTTTTTT
TRBV18	TRBJ2-1	TRBD2	NA	CASSLRTRDNGQFF	TGTGCCAGCTCACTCCGGACTAGAGACAATGGGCAGTTCTTC
TRBV7-8	TRBJ2-7	NA	NA	CASSLSGVSSYGQYF	TGTGCCAGCAGCTTATCGGGGGTTAGCTCCTACGGGCAGTACTTC
TRBV5-1	TRBJ2-5	TRBD2	few	CASSRRVAGVIETQYF	TGCGCCAGCAGCCGTAGAGTGGCGGGAGTGATAGAGACCCAGTACTTC
TRBV11-1	TRBJ2-5	TRBD2	NA	CASSLRPSGSGEQYF	TGTGCCAGCAGCTTACGTCCTAGCGGGAGTGGTGAGCAGTACTTC
TRBV6-1	TRBJ1-2	TRBD1	few	CASSLRDRQNYGYTF	TGTGCCAGCAGTCTACGGGACAGGCAGAACTATGGCTACACCTTC
TRBV18	TRBJ2-5	TRBD2	once	CASSQGLTAKNEQYF	TGTGCCAGCTCCCAGGGACTAACGGCAAAGAATGAGCAGTACTTC
TRBV6-4	TRBJ2-7	NA	few	CASSPGQEYNEQYF	TGTGCCAGCAGCCCCGGGCAAGAATACAATGAGCAGTACTTC
TRBV20-1	TRBJ1-1	NA	NA	CSARIGAFF	TGCAGTGCTAGAATCGGGGCTTTCTTT
TRBV3-1	TRBJ2-1	NA	few	CASSPTGGPINSNEQFF	TGTGCCAGCAGCCCGACTGGGGGACCCATTAATAGCAATGAGCAGTTCTTC
TRBV5-1	TRBJ2-7	TRBD1	NA	CASSLEVQGGREQYF	TGCGCCAGCAGCTTGGAAGTACAGGGGGGCCGCGAGCAGTACTTC
TRBV19	TRBJ2-2	TRBD2	NA	CASSISRGLAAVAELFF	TGTGCCAGTAGTATAAGCCGCGGACTAGCGGCCGTCGCGGAGCTGTTTTTT
TRBV27	TRBJ2-1	NA	NA	CASSLQPAYNEQFF	TGTGCCAGCAGTTTACAGCCGGCTTACAATGAGCAGTTCTTC
TRBV11-2	TRBJ1-1	NA	NA	CASSQGFVTEAFF	TGTGCCAGCAGCCAAGGGTTTGTCACTGAAGCTTTCTTT
TRBV12-3/TRBV12-4	TRBJ2-2	TRBD2	NA	CASSPGAAGAGELFF	TGTGCCAGCAGCCCCGGTGCAGCGGGGGCCGGGGAGCTGTTTTTT
TRBV29-1	TRBJ1-4	NA	NA	CSVDAGFNEKLFF	TGCAGCGTTGACGCAGGGTTTAATGAAAAACTGTTTTTT
TRBV7-9	TRBJ2-7	TRBD1	few	CASSFGQGATWEQYF	TGTGCCAGCAGCTTTGGACAGGGTGCTACGTGGGAGCAGTACTTC
TRBV12-3/TRBV12-4	TRBJ2-3	NA	NA	CASSLGGAGDTEYF	TGTGCCAGCAGTTTAGGGGGGGCGGGAGATACGGAGTATTTT
TRBV6-5	TRBJ2-3	TRBD2	NA	CASSYSSSGSPDTQYF	TGTGCCAGCAGTTACTCGTCTAGCGGGAGCCCAGATACGCAGTATTTT
TRBV7-8	TRBJ2-1	NA	NA	CASSLGTSCYNEQFF	TGTGCCAGCAGCTTAGGGACAAGCTGCTACAATGAGCAGTTCTTC
TRBV6-5	TRBJ1-1	NA	NA	CASRQPGRAVEAFF	TGTGCAAGCAGACAGCCAGGGCGGGCGGTTGAAGCTTTCTTT
TRBV6-2/TRBV6-3	TRBJ2-3	NA	NA	CASSTREARGTDTQYF	TGTGCCAGCAGTACCAGGGAAGCTAGAGGCACAGATACGCAGTATTTT
TRBV6-1	TRBJ1-1	NA	NA	CASTPLFADTEAFF	TGTGCCAGCACCCCACTTTTCGCGGACACTGAAGCTTTCTTT
TRBV7-2	TRBJ1-2	NA	NA	CASSIVGNYGYTF	TGTGCCAGCAGTATTGTGGGGAACTATGGCTACACCTTC
TRBV20-1	TRBJ2-7	TRBD1	many	CSATGQGAYEQYF	TGCAGTGCTACGGGACAGGGGGCTTACGAGCAGTACTTC
TRBV4-2	TRBJ2-1	TRBD2	few	CASSHSGVSSYNEQFF	TGTGCCAGCAGCCATAGCGGGGTAAGCTCCTACAATGAGCAGTTCTTC
TRBV19	TRBJ1-5	NA	NA	CASSIEEVLGQPQHF	TGTGCCAGTAGTATAGAGGAAGTTCTCGGTCAGCCCCAGCATTTT
TRBV12-3/TRBV12-4	TRBJ1-4	NA	few	CASSWGWVESEKLFF	TGTGCCAGCAGTTGGGGGTGGGTAGAGAGTGAAAAACTGTTTTTT
TRBV7-9	TRBJ1-1	NA	NA	CAPSSGTEAFF	TGTGCCCCCTCGTCTGGGACTGAAGCTTTCTTT
TRBV6-5	TRBJ1-2	TRBD1	NA	CASRRGTGGGYTF	TGTGCCAGCAGACGTGGGACAGGGGGAGGCTACACCTTC
TRBV10-3	TRBJ2-7	TRBD1	few	CAISGTGVNEQYF	TGTGCCATCAGTGGGACAGGGGTCAACGAGCAGTACTTC
TRBV6-6	TRBJ2-1	NA	NA	CASSYGTTSYNEQFF	TGTGCCAGCAGTTACGGGACCACCTCCTACAATGAGCAGTTCTTC
TRBV12-3/TRBV12-4	TRBJ2-1	NA	few	CASSLEEGRRQFF	TGTGCCAGCAGTTTAGAGGAAGGTCGGCGGCAGTTCTTC
TRBV28	TRBJ2-1	NA	NA	CASSVLNRNEQFF	TGTGCCAGCAGTGTACTAAATCGCAATGAGCAGTTCTTC
TRBV6-1	TRBJ1-2	NA	once	CASSEARAGYGYTF	TGTGCCAGCAGTGAAGCCCGGGCAGGGTATGGCTACACCTTC
TRBV13	TRBJ1-2	TRBD1	NA	CASSLRTGGTNYGYTF	TGTGCCAGCAGCCTAAGGACAGGGGGGACTAACTATGGCTACACCTTC